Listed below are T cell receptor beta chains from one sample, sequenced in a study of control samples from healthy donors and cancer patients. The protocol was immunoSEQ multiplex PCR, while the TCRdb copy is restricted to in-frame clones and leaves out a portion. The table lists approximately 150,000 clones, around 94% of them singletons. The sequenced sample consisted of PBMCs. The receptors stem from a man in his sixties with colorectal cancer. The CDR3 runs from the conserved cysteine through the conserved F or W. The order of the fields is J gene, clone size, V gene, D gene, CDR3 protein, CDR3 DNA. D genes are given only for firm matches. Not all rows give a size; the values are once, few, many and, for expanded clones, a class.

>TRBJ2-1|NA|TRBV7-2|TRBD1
CASSLEAGGQVGAKQFF
TGTGCCAGCAGCTTAGAGGCAGGGGGCCAGGTGGGGGCAAAGCAGTTCTTC
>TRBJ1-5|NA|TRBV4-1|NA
CASSQGQARGNQPQHF
TGCGCCAGCAGCCAAGGACAGGCACGGGGCAATCAGCCCCAGCATTTT
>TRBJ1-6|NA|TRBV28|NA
CASSPPNFGTPLHF
TGTGCCAGCAGCCCTCCCAATTTCGGGACACCCCTCCACTTT
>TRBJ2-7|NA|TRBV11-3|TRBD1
CASSAAGTVPEQYF
TGTGCCAGCAGCGCCGCCGGGACAGTTCCCGAGCAGTACTTC
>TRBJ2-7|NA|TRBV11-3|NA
CASSLGRADEQYF
TGTGCCAGCAGCTTAGGCAGGGCCGACGAGCAGTACTTC
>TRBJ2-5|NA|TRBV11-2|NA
CASSLQVETQYF
TGTGCCAGCAGCTTACAGGTTGAGACCCAGTACTTC
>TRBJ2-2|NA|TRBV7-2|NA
CASSLDQEGTGELFF
TGTGCCAGCAGCTTAGACCAGGAGGGTACCGGGGAGCTGTTTTTT
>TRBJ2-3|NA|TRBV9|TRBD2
CASSAKTSGFTDTQYF
TGTGCCAGCAGCGCTAAAACTAGCGGGTTCACAGATACGCAGTATTTT
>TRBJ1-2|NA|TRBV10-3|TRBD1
CAISGTAYGYTF
TGTGCCATCAGCGGGACAGCCTATGGCTACACCTTC
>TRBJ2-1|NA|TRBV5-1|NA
CASSLDSNEQFF
TGCGCCAGCAGCTTGGACAGTAATGAGCAGTTCTTC
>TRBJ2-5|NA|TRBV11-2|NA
CASSTRFTTQYQETQYF
TGTGCCAGCAGCACTCGCTTCACCACCCAGTACCAAGAGACCCAGTACTTC
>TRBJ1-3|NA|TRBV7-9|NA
CASSLRRGPSSGNTIYF
TGTGCCAGCAGCTTACGTAGAGGGCCAAGCTCTGGAAACACCATATATTTT
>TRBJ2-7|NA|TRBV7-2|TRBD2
CASSVAGGYEQYF
TGTGCCAGCAGCGTCGCGGGGGGCTACGAGCAGTACTTC
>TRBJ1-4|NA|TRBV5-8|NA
CASSSPPRVEKLFF
TGTGCCAGCAGCTCCCCTCCTAGGGTTGAAAAACTGTTTTTT
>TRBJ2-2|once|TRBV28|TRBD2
CASSPGTSGVPGTGELFF
TGTGCCAGCAGCCCCGGGACTAGCGGGGTCCCGGGGACCGGGGAGCTGTTTTTT
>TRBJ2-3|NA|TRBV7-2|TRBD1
CASSPLGQGTDTQYF
TGTGCCAGCAGCCCCCTGGGACAGGGGACAGATACGCAGTATTTT
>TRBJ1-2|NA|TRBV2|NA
CGSKESTPRNYGYTF
TGTGGGAGCAAGGAGAGCACCCCACGTAACTATGGCTACACCTTC
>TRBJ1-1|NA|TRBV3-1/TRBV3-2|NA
CASSQEGSGRRNTEAFF
TGTGCCAGCAGCCAAGAGGGGTCAGGACGGAGGAACACTGAAGCTTTCTTT
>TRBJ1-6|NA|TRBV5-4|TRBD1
CASSRPGQSLSPLHF
TGTGCCAGCAGCCGGCCGGGACAGTCACTATCACCCCTCCACTTT
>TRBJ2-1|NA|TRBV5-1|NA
CASSLVPGGRSYNEQFF
TGCGCCAGCAGCTTGGTGCCCGGGGGGCGCTCCTACAATGAGCAGTTCTTC
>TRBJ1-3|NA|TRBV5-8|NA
CASSLYGFNTIYF
TGTGCCAGCAGCTTGTACGGCTTTAACACCATATATTTT
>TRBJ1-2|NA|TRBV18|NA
CASSPLRGVPGYTF
TGTGCCAGCTCACCACTACGGGGCGTTCCTGGCTACACCTTC
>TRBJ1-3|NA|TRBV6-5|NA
CASSTAAGRGNTIYF
TGTGCCAGCAGTACCGCCGCGGGGAGAGGAAACACCATATATTTT
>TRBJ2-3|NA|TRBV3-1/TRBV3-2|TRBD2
CASSQEYRGGQVDTQYF
TGTGCCAGCAGCCAAGAATATCGGGGGGGGCAGGTAGATACGCAGTATTTT
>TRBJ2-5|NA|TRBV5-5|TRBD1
CASNPGTARRETQYF
TGTGCCAGCAACCCCGGGACAGCCCGTCGAGAGACCCAGTACTTC
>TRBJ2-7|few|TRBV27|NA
CASSLGPIYEQYF
TGTGCCAGCAGCCTCGGGCCTATCTACGAGCAGTACTTC
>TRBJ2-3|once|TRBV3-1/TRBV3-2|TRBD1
CASSRDTGVSAQYF
TGTGCCAGCAGTCGGGACACAGGGGTCTCTGCCCAGTATTTT
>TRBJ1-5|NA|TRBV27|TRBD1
CASSETTGTGFQPQHF
TGTGCCAGCAGTGAAACAACCGGGACAGGGTTTCAGCCCCAGCATTTT
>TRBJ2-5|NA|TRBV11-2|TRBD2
CASSPRTSGGKETQYF
TGTGCCAGCAGCCCCCGGACTAGCGGGGGCAAAGAGACCCAGTACTTC
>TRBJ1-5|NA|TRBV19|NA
CASSGQINQPQHF
TGTGCCAGTAGTGGACAGATTAATCAGCCCCAGCATTTT
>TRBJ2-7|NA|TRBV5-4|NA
CASSSWTSSYEQYF
TGTGCCAGCAGCTCCTGGACTTCTTCCTACGAGCAGTACTTC
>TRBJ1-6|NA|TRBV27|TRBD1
CASTTTGYNSPLHF
TGTGCCAGCACCACGACAGGGTATAATTCACCCCTCCACTTT
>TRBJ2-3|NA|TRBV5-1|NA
CASSLGGTPGTDTQYF
TGCGCCAGCAGCTTGGGGGGGACGCCCGGCACAGATACGCAGTATTTT
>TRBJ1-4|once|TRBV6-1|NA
CASSEFTSSNEKLFF
TGTGCCAGCAGTGAGTTTACGAGTTCTAATGAAAAACTGTTTTTT
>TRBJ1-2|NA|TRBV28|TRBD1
CASRGGQGYGYTF
TGTGCCAGCAGGGGGGGACAGGGCTATGGCTACACCTTC
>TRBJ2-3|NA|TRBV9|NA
CASSVAPGLDTQYF
TGTGCCAGCAGCGTAGCCCCAGGGTTAGATACGCAGTATTTT
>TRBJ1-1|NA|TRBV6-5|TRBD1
CATNRGQNTEAFF
TGTGCCACCAACAGGGGGCAGAACACTGAAGCTTTCTTT
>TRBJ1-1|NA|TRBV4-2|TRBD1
CASSQAQGASYRNTEAFF
TGTGCCAGCAGCCAAGCACAGGGGGCATCTTATCGGAACACTGAAGCTTTCTTT
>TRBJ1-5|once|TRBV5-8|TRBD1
CASSLGDREGQPQHF
TGTGCCAGCAGCTTGGGTGACAGGGAGGGTCAGCCCCAGCATTTT
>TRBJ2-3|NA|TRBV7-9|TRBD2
CASSPRVAGPGVRDTQYF
TGTGCCAGCAGCCCAAGGGTAGCGGGGCCCGGGGTCCGGGATACGCAGTATTTT
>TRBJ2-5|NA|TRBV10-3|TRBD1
CAISDGTAQETQYF
TGTGCCATCAGTGACGGGACAGCACAAGAGACCCAGTACTTC
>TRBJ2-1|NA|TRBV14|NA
CASGRFYNEQFF
TGTGCCAGCGGGAGGTTCTACAATGAGCAGTTCTTC
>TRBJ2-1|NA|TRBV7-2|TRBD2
CASSLAQGAGHEQFF
TGTGCCAGCAGCTTAGCGCAGGGAGCGGGGCATGAGCAGTTCTTC
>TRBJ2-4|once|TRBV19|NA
CASSIGGTDQYF
TGTGCCAGTAGTATAGGAGGGACGGATCAGTACTTC
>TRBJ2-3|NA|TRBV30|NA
CAWTGGTDTQYF
TGTGCCTGGACAGGGGGCACAGATACGCAGTATTTT
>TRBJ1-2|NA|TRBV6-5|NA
CASSYTGSGYTF
TGTGCCAGCAGTTATACAGGGTCAGGCTACACCTTC
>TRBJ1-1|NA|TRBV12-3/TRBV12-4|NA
CASSLTGNTEAFF
TGTGCCAGCAGTTTAACGGGGAACACTGAAGCTTTCTTT
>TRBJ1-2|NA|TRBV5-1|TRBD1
CASSWTGGDYGYTF
TGCGCCAGCAGCTGGACAGGGGGCGACTATGGCTACACCTTC